Presented here are 16 T cell receptor beta chains from one specimen sequenced in a study of T cell repertoires in cytomegalovirus infection. MiXCR, run by TCRdb on the reads, gives a single entry per CDR3 protein. The sample records around 540,000 distinct CDR3 sequences, about 33% being singletons. These receptors lack a known antigen. The sample consisted of cultured PBMCs, taken from culture after CMV antigen stimulation. The receptor source for this set is a human donor in good health (CMV status not recorded). Some clones in this sample may be carry-over from other donors' samples.

The gene calls are TRBV19 and TRBJ2-6; 8 positions match TRBD1. In germline, CDR1 is LNHDA, CDR2 SQIVND (reference sequence). After removal of 7 bases from V and 4 bases from J, the junction contained 6 bases not matched to a gene. The CDR3 totals 15 residues. The CDR3 region is CASNSQGVGANVLTF. As DNA, the CDR3 is TGTGCCAGTAATTCACAGGGGGTCGGGGCCAACGTCCTGACTTTC.

The chain combines TRBV29-1 with TRBJ2-2; 10 bases map to TRBD2. The CDR3 consists of 16 residues. Germline values: CDR1 SQVTM, CDR2 ANQGSEA. The trim removed 5 bases at V and 4 bases at J, leaving 10 bases unmatched. CDR3 sequence (DNA): TGCAGCGTTCGTCTAGCGGGAGTTACTTCCACCGGGGAGCTGTTTTTT. Encoded protein: CSVRLAGVTSTGELFF.

This clonotype was detected a few times. The rearrangement joins TRBV6-5 to TRBJ2-1; 7 positions match TRBD1. Unmatched junction bases numbered 8, after V lost 5 bases and J lost 7 bases. This CDR3 is 14 amino acids long. CDR1 and CDR2 from the germline V gene are MNHEY and SVGAGI. CDR3 sequence (DNA): TGTGCCAGCAGTCTACAGGGGAGTCCGAATGAGCAGTTCTTC. Protein sequence: CASSLQGSPNEQFF.

This CDR3 reads CSVEGRAGADYNEQFF. For the CDR3, the DNA is TGCAGCGTTGAAGGGAGAGCGGGAGCAGACTACAATGAGCAGTTCTTC. The rearrangement links TRBV29-1 to TRBJ2-1; TRBD2 agrees at 8 bases. CDR1 is SQVTM, CDR2 ANQGSEA, per germline. The ends lost 1 base at V and 3 bases at J; junction bases unmatched: 8. There are 16 residues in the CDR3.

This clonotype has at least ten counts. V usage is TRBV7-9 and J usage is TRBJ1-1; the D is unclear. From germline, CDR1 is SEHNR and CDR2 FQNEAQ (reference sequence). Deletions cut 6 bases from V and 0 bases from J, with 5 bases between. The CDR3 is 12 residues long. CDR3 bases: TGTGCCAGCAGGAAAATGAACACTGAAGCTTTCTTT. It translates to CASRKMNTEAFF.

CDR3 sequence: CASSQMDTLDEQFF. CDR3 sequence (DNA): TGTGCCAGCAGCCAAATGGACACTCTGGATGAGCAGTTCTTC. The chain recombines TRBV7-1 with TRBJ2-1; maybe TRBD1 (5 bases). TRBV7-1 belongs to the ORF category, with a function that is uncertain. This CDR3 is 14 amino acids long. Trimming took 5 bases from V and 8 from J, leaving 16 bases between them.

This clonotype was counted between two and nine times. The V gene is TRBV27, the J gene TRBJ1-4; D is ambiguous. Trimming took off 3 bases at V and 8 bases at J, with 10 bases between the two ends. CDR1 and CDR2 (germline): MNHEY, SMNVEV (reference sequence). The CDR3 runs to 13 residues. The CDR3 DNA reads TGTGCCAGCAGTTTGGTCTTGGGAGAAAAACTGTTTTTT. Its protein product is CASSLVLGEKLFF. The full variable domain, completed using reference TRBV27 and TRBJ1-4, is EAQVTQNPRYLITVTGKKLTVTCSQNMNHEYMSWYRQDPGLGLRQIYYSMNVEVTDKGDVPEGYKVSRKEKRNFPLILESPSPNQTSLYFCASSLVLGEKLFFGSGTQLSVL.

This clonotype was recorded at least ten times. The rearrangement links TRBV7-2 to TRBJ2-2; no reliable D call. V was clipped by 5 bases and J by 4 bases, with 8 bases between them. This CDR3 spans 13 amino acids. Germline V gives CDR1 SGHTA, CDR2 FQGNSA. The CDR3, as DNA: TGTGCCAGCAGCCGACTCGTCACCGGGGAGCTGTTTTTT. This translates into CASSRLVTGELFF.

This clonotype was detected ten times or more. The chain uses TRBV7-2 and TRBJ1-5; D is possibly TRBD1 (5 bases). The germline V gene encodes CDR1 SGHTA and CDR2 FQGNSA. V lost 5 bases, J lost 0 bases, and 17 bases lay in between. This CDR3 comprises 17 residues. The CDR3 loop reads CASSPGLAGHSNQPQHF. The CDR3, as DNA: TGTGCCAGCAGCCCCGGCCTGGCAGGGCATAGCAATCAGCCCCAGCATTTT. Combining the CDR3 with reference TRBV7-2 and TRBJ1-5 gives the whole variable domain GAGVSQSPSNKVTEKGKDVELRCDPISGHTALYWYRQSLGQGLEFLIYFQGNSAPDKSGLPSDRFSAERTGGSVSTLTIQRTQQEDSAVYLCASSPGLAGHSNQPQHFGDGTRLSIL.

This clonotype was counted only a few times. CDR3 DNA sequence: TGCGCCAGCAGCCAGGGGGGACAGGGGCTCCCCAATGAGCAGTTCTTC. Translating gives CASSQGGQGLPNEQFF. The genes are TRBV4-3 and TRBJ2-1; TRBD1 agrees at 10 bases. The CDR3 is 16 amino acids. V lost 3 bases and J lost 6; bases outside the gene matches: 8. Germline V gene lookup returns CDR1 LGHNA and CDR2 YSLEER.

The chain couples TRBV7-2 to TRBJ1-1; D is ambiguous. Trimming cost V 5 bases and J 11 bases, with 15 bases left between them. Germline assignment: CDR1 SGHTA and CDR2 FQGNSA. This CDR3 comprises 12 residues. Written as DNA, the CDR3 is TGTGCCAGCAGCCCCGGACGACGGCATGCTTTCTTT. It yields the protein CASSPGRRHAFF.

There are a few counts of this clonotype. V gene TRBV5-4 combines with J gene TRBJ2-2, with 7 positions matching TRBD1. CDR1 and CDR2 from the germline V gene are SGHNT and YYREEE (reference sequence). After removal of 1 base from V and 6 bases from J, the junction contained 3 bases not matched to a gene. The CDR3 contains 14 residues. The CDR3 reads CASSLFGTAGELFF. Here the CDR3 DNA reads TGTGCCAGCAGCTTGTTTGGGACAGCCGGGGAGCTGTTTTTT.

This clonotype was recorded many times. This chain joins TRBV7-2 and TRBJ1-5; 11 bases fit TRBD1. The J segment lost 2 bases and the V segment lost 4 bases, leaving 7 bases of the junction unmatched. Germline CDR1 reads SGHTA; CDR2 reads FQGNSA. The CDR3 has 17 amino acids. The CDR3 spells CASSSWDRGYGNQPQHF. The CDR3 nucleotides read TGTGCCAGCAGCTCTTGGGACAGGGGGTATGGCAATCAGCCCCAGCATTTT.

This clonotype was counted a few times. The CDR3 nucleotides are TGTGCCAGCAGCTTAGTGTGGTCGGGAGGCCAAGAGACCCAGTACTTC. Translation: CASSLVWSGGQETQYF. The J gene is TRBJ2-5, the V gene TRBV7-2; TRBD2 agrees at 7 bases. In germline, CDR1 is SGHTA, CDR2 FQGNSA. The V and J ends lost 1 base and 1 base, in that order; junction bases with no gene match: 6. The CDR3 runs to 16 residues.

This clonotype was seen repeatedly, ten times or more. The chain carries TRBV7-8 and TRBJ1-1; 9 bases are shared with TRBD1. The V and J ends lost 5 bases and 4 bases, in that order; junction bases with no gene match: 11. Germline V gives CDR1 SGHVS, CDR2 FQNEAQ. The CDR3 is 16 amino acids. The CDR3 DNA reads TGTGCCAGCAGCGAAACCGGGACAGGGATCGTCACTGAAGCTTTCTTT. Translation: CASSETGTGIVTEAFF.

V is TRBV7-2 and J is TRBJ1-3; 7 positions agree with TRBD1. V was clipped by 2 bases and J by 1 base; unmatched bases: 2. Germline CDR1 reads SGHTA; CDR2 reads FQGNSA. The CDR3 consists of 15 residues. In DNA form, the CDR3 reads TGTGCCAGCAGCTTATACAGGGGATCTGGAAACACCATATATTTT. Translated, it gives CASSLYRGSGNTIYF.